This is a list of T cell receptor beta chains from one sample in a study of T cell repertoires in cytomegalovirus infection. TCRdb reprocessed the reads via MiXCR and lists one record per CDR3 protein. The sample consists of 150,000 to 200,000 distinct CDR3 sequences, 8% to 10% of them appearing once. The sample was PBMCs. These receptors all come from a human donor in good health (CMV status not recorded). Some clones in this sample may be carry-over from other donors' samples. Each CDR3 is given with its conserved first and last residue. D genes are given only for firm matches. Clone size is not always given. Where it is, it says once, few, many or a class for expanded clones.

j_call d_call v_call clone_size cdr3_nt cdr3_aa
TRBJ1-2 TRBD1 TRBV7-2 many TGTGCCAGCAGCTTCCGATCTTCCAGGGGGGGGCCCTTTAACTATGGCTACACCTTC CASSFRSSRGGPFNYGYTF
TRBJ2-7 TRBD2 TRBV20-1 few TGCAGTGCCGGGGGGGGGGGGGGTGGCTACGAGCAGTACTTC CSAGGGGGGYEQYF
TRBJ1-5 NA TRBV19 NA TGTGCCAGCGCTGCAAGTTGGGGGAGGTTAAGTCAGCCCCAGCATTTT CASAASWGRLSQPQHF
TRBJ2-3 NA TRBV18 NA TGTGCCAGCTCACCAGCAGGAATCCAGCCAGATACGCAGTATTTT CASSPAGIQPDTQYF
TRBJ2-2 NA TRBV14 NA TGTGCCAGCAGCCAAGATCTGGCGGCAGTCGGCGGGGAGCTGTTTTTT CASSQDLAAVGGELFF
TRBJ2-7 TRBD1 TRBV19 few TGTGCCAGTCGGGACAGGGGGCGCGAGCAGTACTTC CASRDRGREQYF
TRBJ2-5 TRBD2 TRBV27 many TGTGCCAGCAGTTTGGAGCGGGGGGGCAGGGAGACCCAGTACTTC CASSLERGGRETQYF
TRBJ1-4 NA TRBV12-3/TRBV12-4 many TGTGCCAGCAGGCATCGGGGTGAGGAAAAACTGTTTTTT CASRHRGEEKLFF
TRBJ1-1 NA TRBV6-2/TRBV6-3 many TGTGCCAGCAAGAATCCTACGGCGGGGCAGAACACTGAAGCTTTCTTT CASKNPTAGQNTEAFF
TRBJ1-5 TRBD1 TRBV7-9 many TGTGCCAGCAGTCAAGGACAGGCGAATCAGCCCCAGCATTTT CASSQGQANQPQHF
TRBJ1-1 NA TRBV18 NA TGTGCCAGCTCACCACAGAGTGGGAGGGGAACTGAAGCTTTCTTT CASSPQSGRGTEAFF
TRBJ1-3 TRBD1 TRBV28 many TGTGCCAGCAGTTTATTACGCCGGGACAGGGCTGGAAACACCATATATTTT CASSLLRRDRAGNTIYF
TRBJ2-5 TRBD2 TRBV29-1 few TGCAGCGTCAGACGGACTAGCGGGGGTGCAGAAGAGACCCAGTACTTC CSVRRTSGGAEETQYF
TRBJ2-3 NA TRBV7-6 few TGTGCCAGCAGCCCCCGTTCTAGCGCTAGCACAGATACGCAGTATTTT CASSPRSSASTDTQYF
TRBJ2-4 NA TRBV10-3 many TGTGCCATCAGTGGGGTCTCCGACAAAAACATTCAGTACTTC CAISGVSDKNIQYF
TRBJ2-7 NA TRBV14 NA TGTGCCAGCAGCCAAGTGGTTGGCAGCCGGTCCTACGAGCAGTACTTC CASSQVVGSRSYEQYF
TRBJ2-3 NA TRBV29-1 few TGCAGCGTCGACCCTACAGGGTTGACAGATACGCAGTATTTT CSVDPTGLTDTQYF
TRBJ1-1 TRBD1 TRBV7-8 many TGTGCCAGCAGGGACAGGGGAAGTGCTGAAGCTTTCTTT CASRDRGSAEAFF
TRBJ1-5 TRBD1 TRBV20-1 many TGCAGTGCTGGGGGAACAGGGGGCGAAGGCAATCAGCCCCAGCATTTT CSAGGTGGEGNQPQHF
TRBJ2-1 TRBD2 TRBV2 few TGTGCCAGCAGTGGGACTAGCGGGACCTACAATGAGCAGTTCTTC CASSGTSGTYNEQFF
TRBJ2-5 TRBD2 TRBV20-1 many TGCAGTGCAACTGGGGGGGGACTAGCGGGAGAGACCCAGTACTTC CSATGGGLAGETQYF
TRBJ1-1 NA TRBV7-2 many TGTGCCAGCAGCCCCTTTTTAGCGACTCTGGGTGCAGCTTTCTTT CASSPFLATLGAAFF
TRBJ1-5 NA TRBV7-2 many TGTGCCAGCAGCTTGGGTATGCAGGGGAATCAGCCCCAGCATTTT CASSLGMQGNQPQHF
TRBJ1-1 TRBD1 TRBV20-1 NA TGCAGTGCTAGAGCTGGGACAGGGGGAACGGTTGAAGCTTTCTTT CSARAGTGGTVEAFF
TRBJ2-2 TRBD2 TRBV5-1 few TGCGCCAGTAATATAGCGGGAGCGGTGGACGGGGAGCTGTTTTTT CASNIAGAVDGELFF
TRBJ2-3 NA TRBV11-2 many TGTGCCAGCAGCCCTCTACGATTTCCCACAGATACGCAGTATTTT CASSPLRFPTDTQYF
TRBJ2-1 NA TRBV6-2/TRBV6-3 NA TGTGCCAGCAGTCGCGGAGCAGGTTACAATGAGCAGTTCTTC CASSRGAGYNEQFF
TRBJ2-1 TRBD2 TRBV20-1 few TGCAGTGCCCACCGGTTCCTTAGCGGGGGGGCCGATGAGCAGTTCTTC CSAHRFLSGGADEQFF
TRBJ2-6 TRBD1 TRBV27 NA TGTGCCAGCAGTTATAGGGGGCCAGGGGCCAACGTCCTGACTTTC CASSYRGPGANVLTF
TRBJ2-5 TRBD2 TRBV5-1 many TGCGCCAGCAGCCAGCCGGGACTAGGCCCTCAAGAGACCCAGTACTTC CASSQPGLGPQETQYF
TRBJ2-1 NA TRBV7-2 many TGTGCCAGCAACCAACGGGCTAGTGTTGAGCAGTTCTTC CASNQRASVEQFF
TRBJ1-1 NA TRBV2 NA TGTGCCAGCAGTGAAGCGATACCCCCCACTGAAGCTTTCTTT CASSEAIPPTEAFF
TRBJ1-1 NA TRBV7-4 NA TGTGCCAGCAGTGGCGGGGTTACTAAAGCTTTCTTT CASSGGVTKAFF
TRBJ1-2 NA TRBV28 NA TGTGCCAGCAGATACTCCAGGGGCGGGAGCTATGGCTACACCTTC CASRYSRGGSYGYTF
TRBJ1-4 NA TRBV20-1 NA TGCAGTTTCGACCACAGAGGGGAAAAACTGTTTTTT CSFDHRGEKLFF
TRBJ1-2 TRBD1 TRBV7-9 many TGTGCCAGCAGAACACAGGGGGAGAGGTATGGCTACACCTTC CASRTQGERYGYTF
TRBJ2-1 NA TRBV7-8 many TGTGCCAGCAGCTTAGTTGGGGGGAGGTATCGGTATGAGCAGTTCTTC CASSLVGGRYRYEQFF